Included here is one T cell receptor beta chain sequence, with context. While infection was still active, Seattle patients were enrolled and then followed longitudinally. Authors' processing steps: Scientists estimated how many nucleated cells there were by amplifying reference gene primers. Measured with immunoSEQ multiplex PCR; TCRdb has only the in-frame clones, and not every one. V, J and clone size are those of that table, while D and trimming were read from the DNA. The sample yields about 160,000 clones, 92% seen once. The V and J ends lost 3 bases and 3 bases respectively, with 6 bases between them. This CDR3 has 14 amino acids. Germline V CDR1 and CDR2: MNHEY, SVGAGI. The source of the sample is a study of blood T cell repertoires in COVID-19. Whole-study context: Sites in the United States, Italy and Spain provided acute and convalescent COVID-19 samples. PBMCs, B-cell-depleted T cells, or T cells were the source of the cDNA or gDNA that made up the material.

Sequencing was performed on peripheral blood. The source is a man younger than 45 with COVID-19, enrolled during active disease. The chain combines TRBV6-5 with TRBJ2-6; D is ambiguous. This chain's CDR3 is CASSYRSGANVLTF. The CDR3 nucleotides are TGTGCCAGCAGTTATAGGAGTGGGGCCAACGTCCTGACTTTC.